These 2 T cell receptor beta chains share one sample of origin, sequenced in a study of blood T cell repertoires in COVID-19. The protocol was immunoSEQ multiplex PCR, while the TCRdb copy is restricted to in-frame clones and leaves out a portion. The sample lists hundreds of thousands of clones, about 82% occurring once. The sequencing input was peripheral blood. All receptors derive from a man aged 50 to 60 with COVID-19, enrolled during active disease.

This chain uses TRBV5-1 with TRBJ1-1; D remains ambiguous. Trimming cost V 0 bases and J 0 bases, with 6 bases left between them. Germline CDR1 reads SGHRS; CDR2 reads YFSETQ. CDR3 size: 14 residues. The DNA for the CDR3 is TGCGCCAGCAGCTTGGGCGGCATGAACACTGAAGCTTTCTTT. This encodes CASSLGGMNTEAFF.

The J gene is TRBJ1-5, the V gene TRBV6-5; TRBD1 is a possible D gene (5 bases). Deletions cut 6 bases from V and 4 bases from J, with 13 bases between. The CDR3 runs 14 residues. CDR1 and CDR2 (germline): MNHEY, SVGAGI. The CDR3 region has the DNA TGTGCCAGCAGCCAATCGGGGGAGAATCAGCCCCAGCATTTT. The encoded protein is CASSQSGENQPQHF.